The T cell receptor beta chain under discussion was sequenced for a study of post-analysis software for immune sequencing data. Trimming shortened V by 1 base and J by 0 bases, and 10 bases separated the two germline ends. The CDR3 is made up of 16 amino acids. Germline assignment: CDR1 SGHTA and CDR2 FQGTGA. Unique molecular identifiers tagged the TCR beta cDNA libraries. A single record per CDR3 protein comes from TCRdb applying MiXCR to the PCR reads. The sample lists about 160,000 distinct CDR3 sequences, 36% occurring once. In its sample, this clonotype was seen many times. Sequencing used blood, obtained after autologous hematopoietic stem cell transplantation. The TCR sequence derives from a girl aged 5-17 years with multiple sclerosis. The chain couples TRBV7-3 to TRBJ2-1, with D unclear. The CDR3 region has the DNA TGTGCCAGCAGCTTAATAGGCTCTAGCTCCTACAATGAGCAGTTCTTC. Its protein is CASSLIGSSSYNEQFF.